Each of the 5 T cell receptor beta chains below was sequenced from the same sample in a study of a mutant IDH1 vaccine in newly diagnosed glioma. The sample's time point: week 11, during vaccination. Vaccination comprised doses that each held 300 ug of mutant IDH1 20-mer peptide, plus topical imiquimod. Assay: immunoSEQ multiplex PCR; the TCRdb copy retains only in-frame clones and omits some. Here the sample spans around 40,000 clones, about four fifths being singletons. Their antigens remain unidentified. Here the sequenced sample was PBMCs, taken from a glioma patient whose treatment included an IDH1 peptide vaccine. The source is a man in his forties or fifties with glioma.

The rearrangement uses TRBV5-1 and TRBJ2-1; 10 bases match TRBD1. The germline gives CDR1 SGHRS, CDR2 YFSETQ. This CDR3 contains 15 residues. V lost 0 bases to trimming and J lost 9 bases; unmatched junction nucleotides: 6. The CDR3 nucleotides read TGCGCCAGCAGCTTGGGACAGGGGGCGGAGGGTGAGCAGTTCTTC. Its protein is CASSLGQGAEGEQFF.

The V gene is TRBV20-1, the J gene TRBJ2-1; no definite D call. The CDR3 totals 11 residues. Germline V CDR1 and CDR2: DFQATT, SNEGSKA (reference sequence). The V and J ends lost 1 base and 10 bases respectively, with 8 bases between them. CDR3 residues: CSARVNGEQFF. The CDR3, as DNA: TGCAGTGCTAGAGTCAACGGGGAGCAGTTCTTC.

This clone appeared once. The chain combines TRBV6-5 with TRBJ1-1; TRBD1 might be the D (5 bases). V lost 1 base and J lost 5, with 11 bases in between. Per germline, CDR1 MNHEY and CDR2 SVGAGI. CDR3 length equals 14 residues. For the CDR3, the DNA is TGTGCCAGCAGTTACTACAGGATGGGGACTGAAGCTTTCTTT. Amino acids: CASSYYRMGTEAFF.

The rearrangement uses TRBV6-5 and TRBJ2-7, with a weak D call TRBD1 (6 bases). The V and J ends lost 4 bases and 5 bases respectively, with 12 bases between them. The CDR3 sequence is 13 residues long. Germline-derived CDR1 and CDR2 are MNHEY and SVGAGI. The CDR3 bases are TGTGCCAGCAGTTCCACAGGGTCCCACGAGCAGTACTTC. It encodes CASSSTGSHEQYF.

This clone was seen more than once but under ten times. This sequence joins TRBV2 and TRBJ1-1, with D maybe TRBD1 (6 bases). The length of the CDR3 is 16 residues. Germline CDR1 SNHLY, CDR2 FYNNEI. The germline V and J ends were trimmed by 7 bases and 4 bases, with 22 bases remaining between them. CDR3 coding DNA: TGTGCCAGCACCCCCAGAGGGGGTCGACTTAGCACTGAAGCTTTCTTT. Translated: CASTPRGGRLSTEAFF.